This TCR beta chain emerged from a study of T cell changes during pregnancy in multiple sclerosis (dated by TCRdb to the late 2010s). Broadly, across the study: The study examined how the T cell repertoire changed over the course of pregnancy in women with multiple sclerosis.

Concerning this clone itself: What antigen it recognizes has not been identified. Base qualities are not recorded, but no much larger clone differs from it by a single base.

Libraries came from the immunoSEQ multiplex PCR assay. Held by TCRdb, this immuneACCESS table contains in-frame sequences only and omits some clones. Under half of the omission traces to an unresolved V gene where checked; the cause of the rest is unknown. Across this sample there are around 42,000 clones, with about 91% seen only once. Together, the top ten hold around 0.78% of the sample. The CDR1 and CDR2 encoded by the germline V gene are MNHNS and SASEGT. V loses 3 bases, J loses 6 bases, and the germline ends lie 15 bases apart. The CDR3 contains 14 residues, cysteine and phenylalanine counted. Of the read, only the CDR3 DNA is kept; its 42 bases are in frame from base 1.

The specimen was CD4+ T cells from peripheral blood mononuclear cells, collected before pregnancy. The clonotype comes from a female donor with multiple sclerosis, enrolled in a pregnancy study. The chain employs TRBV6-1 and TRBJ2-7, and the D gene may be TRBD1, 6 bases matching. The DNA reads as follows: TGTGCCAGCAGTGACCCGGGACAACCCTTCGAGCAGTACTTC. It specifies CASSDPGQPFEQYF.